This TCR beta chain was found in a study of Graves' ophthalmopathy and Graves' hyperthyroidism. This CDR3 has 16 amino acids. Germline assignment: CDR1 MGHRA and CDR2 YSYEKL. V lost 1 base and J lost 2; bases outside the gene matches: 6. Amplification targeted the TCR beta CDR3 regions, with RNA transcripts as the source material. After a first-round RT-PCR with HTBI primers, a second-round multiplex PCR was run. TCRdb passed the multiplex PCR reads through MiXCR, listing each CDR3 protein once. The sample shows a few hundred thousand distinct CDR3 sequences, under 45% of them seen only once. There are a few counts of this clonotype.

The receptor was isolated from an adult man with Graves' hyperthyroidism. V usage is TRBV4-1 and J usage is TRBJ2-7; 9 nucleotides line up with TRBD2. The sequencing sample was made of peripheral blood or thyroid tissue (not recorded which). In DNA, the CDR3 is TGCGCCAGCAGCCAAGTCCCTAGCGGGACCACCTACGAGCAGTACTTC. Translation gives CASSQVPSGTTYEQYF.